The 26 T cell receptor beta chains presented below share a single source sample, sequenced in a study of shared clonotypes between healthy human individuals. The assay was immunoSEQ multiplex PCR, and TCRdb's table has in-frame clones only and misses some. The table has a few million clones, roughly 95% seen once. Specimen: naive CD4+ T cells sorted from blood. The subset: CD45RA+ positively selected. The receptors were sampled from a man aged 18-30 years in good health.

The gene calls are TRBV27 and TRBJ2-2, with 8 bases identical to TRBD1. The germline V gene encodes CDR1 MNHEY and CDR2 SMNVEV (reference sequence). The CDR3 contains 15 residues. V shed 3 bases and J 1 base; nucleotides not matched to a gene: 1. The DNA for the CDR3 is TGTGCCAGCAGTTTCGGGACAGGGAACACCGGGGAGCTGTTTTTT. Its protein is CASSFGTGNTGELFF.

This chain joins TRBV30 and TRBJ2-3, with unresolved D. Germline assignment: CDR1 GTSNPN and CDR2 SVGIG (reference sequence). The V end was cut by 5 bases, the J end by 1 base, with 7 bases between. CDR3 size: 12 residues. Here the CDR3 DNA reads TGTGCCTGGGGCGTGGGCACAGATACGCAGTATTTT. This encodes CAWGVGTDTQYF.

The V gene is TRBV28, the J gene TRBJ1-2; maybe TRBD1 (5 bases). V was pared by 6 bases and J by 4 bases, with 12 bases between. Per germline, CDR1 MDHEN and CDR2 SYDVKM. This CDR3 spans 13 amino acids. The CDR3 DNA is TGTGCCAGCAGACCTCAGGGTTCCTATGGCTACACCTTC. Translation: CASRPQGSYGYTF.

This CDR3 reads CASSLLVGQGYEQYF. The CDR3 nucleotides are TGCGCCAGCAGCCTTCTAGTGGGACAGGGGTACGAGCAGTACTTC. The J gene is TRBJ2-7, the V gene TRBV4-1; TRBD1 matches 10 bases. This CDR3 contains 15 residues. After removal of 4 bases from V and 4 bases from J, the junction contained 7 bases not matched to a gene. CDR1 is MGHRA and CDR2 is YSYEKL in the germline V gene.

The V gene is TRBV27, the J gene TRBJ1-2; D remains unclear. Trimming cost V 4 bases and J 5 bases, with 14 bases left between them. This CDR3 region has 14 residues. CDR1 is MNHEY and CDR2 is SMNVEV in the germline V gene (reference sequence). The CDR3 nucleotides read TGTGCCAGCAGTTATAAGGACGGCCTATATGGCTACACCTTC. It encodes CASSYKDGLYGYTF.

This rearrangement joins TRBV18 to TRBJ2-1; 9 nucleotides line up with TRBD1. V lost 10 bases and J lost 6; bases outside the gene matches: 16. The V gene's germline CDR1 is KGHSH and CDR2 LQKENI. CDR3 length: 16 amino acids. CDR3 nucleotides: TGTGCCACCGCCAGAAATCGACAGGGGGGCCCCAATGAGCAGTTCTTC. It translates to CATARNRQGGPNEQFF.

As to this clone: Distinct nucleotide sequences in the sample also encode this CDR3. The chain is built from TRBV14 and TRBJ2-7; D unresolved. The CDR3 totals 12 residues. Germline CDR1 reads SGHDN; CDR2 reads FVKESK. The ends were cut back, 4 bases at V and 3 bases at J, with 7 bases in the middle. The CDR3 DNA reads TGTGCCAGCAGCCTAACGGACTACGAGCAGTACTTC. Amino acids: CASSLTDYEQYF.

The CDR3 sequence is CSAPRHTEAFF. DNA of the CDR3: TGCAGTGCCCCCCGGCACACTGAAGCTTTCTTT. The chain employs TRBV20-1 and TRBJ1-1; no firm D call. CDR1 and CDR2 (germline): DFQATT, SNEGSKA (reference sequence). With 6 bases removed from V and 3 bases from J, the gap between germline ends came to 8 bases. The CDR3 contains 11 residues.

The rearrangement links TRBV15 to TRBJ1-5; 7 positions match TRBD1. Germline-derived CDR1 and CDR2 are LNHNV and YYDKDF (reference sequence). This CDR3 comprises 14 residues. V trimming: 5 bases; J trimming: 7 bases; junction bases outside the gene matches: 8. This CDR3 reads CATSQGQVGQPQHF. CDR3 DNA: TGTGCCACCAGCCAAGGACAGGTCGGGCAGCCCCAGCATTTT.

The chain links TRBV5-4 to TRBJ2-7; perhaps TRBD2 as D (6 bases). The CDR3 totals 15 residues. V dropped 0 bases and J dropped 4 bases, with 14 bases sitting between them. CDR1 and CDR2 (germline): SGHNT, YYREEE (reference sequence). The CDR3 nucleotides read TGTGCCAGCAGCTTGGGAAACGGGGGAGATTACGAGCAGTACTTC. Encoded protein: CASSLGNGGDYEQYF.

This chain uses TRBV5-1 with TRBJ2-7; 8 bases line up with TRBD2. Per the germline V gene, CDR1 is SGHRS and CDR2 is YFSETQ. This CDR3 is 15 amino acids long. V gave up 3 bases and J gave up 0 bases; unmatched junction bases: 5. The CDR3 sequence is CASSWSSGNSYEQYF. Written as DNA, the CDR3 is TGCGCCAGCAGCTGGAGTAGCGGGAACTCCTACGAGCAGTACTTC.

CDR3: CASSAGGRGTEAFF. CDR3 DNA sequence: TGTGCCAGCTCAGCTGGCGGACGGGGCACTGAAGCTTTCTTT. This chain connects TRBV18 to TRBJ1-1; D unclear. The germline gives CDR1 KGHSH, CDR2 LQKENI. This CDR3 spans 14 amino acids. V dropped 5 bases and J dropped 4 bases, with 14 bases sitting between them.

The gene calls are TRBV10-3 and TRBJ2-1; 10 bases are a match to TRBD2. From germline, CDR1 is ENHRY and CDR2 SYGVKD. With V trimmed by 7 bases and J by 0 bases, 3 bases remained unmatched. CDR3 length equals 15 residues. CDR3 coding DNA: TGTGCCATCAAGGCTAGCGGGGGCTCCTACAATGAGCAGTTCTTC. It encodes CAIKASGGSYNEQFF.

V is TRBV5-4 and J is TRBJ1-2; D not resolved. CDR3 length: 12 amino acids. V lost 7 bases to trimming and J lost 4 bases, with 11 bases between them. Germline V gives CDR1 SGHNT, CDR2 YYREEE (reference sequence). The CDR3 bases are TGTGCCAGCCGCGGAGGCTCCTATGGCTACACCTTC. It encodes CASRGGSYGYTF.

The chain uses TRBV19 and TRBJ2-7; a possible D gene is TRBD2 (5 bases). The CDR3 has 17 amino acids. The V end was cut by 4 bases, the J end by 6 bases, with 25 bases between. Germline CDR1 reads LNHDA; CDR2 reads SQIVND (reference sequence). CDR3 sequence (DNA): TGTGCCAGTAGTACCTCCTCGCCTAGTAGTGTAGCGATCGAGCAGTACTTC. Encoded protein: CASSTSSPSSVAIEQYF.

J is TRBJ2-3 and V is TRBV29-1; TRBD1 agrees at 9 bases. Germline CDR1 reads SQVTM; CDR2 reads ANQGSEA. This CDR3 has 14 residues. The junction had 10 bases not matched to a gene; V was cut back by 6 bases and J by 6 bases. CDR3 DNA sequence: TGCAGCGTCGATAACAGGGGGCTGGGGGATACGCAGTATTTT. Translated, it gives CSVDNRGLGDTQYF.

V is TRBV7-2 and J is TRBJ2-5; no reliable D call. This CDR3 region has 12 residues. Trimming took 7 bases from V and 7 from J, leaving 13 bases between them. CDR1 and CDR2 from the germline V gene are SGHTA and FQGNSA. The CDR3 DNA reads TGTGCCAGCACTCTAGGTTTGGGGACCCAGTACTTC. Residues: CASTLGLGTQYF.

On this clone itself: Mismatch with germline at one junction end may stem from a read error. The chain has TRBV30 and TRBJ1-1, with D tentatively TRBD1 (5 bases). CDR1 is GTSNPN, CDR2 SVGIG, per germline (reference sequence). CDR3 length: 14 amino acids. DNA for the CDR3: TGTGCCTGGAGTGGGGGGGGACTGGGCCCCCTGCTGGGATTT. This translates into CAWSGGGLGPLLGF.

This chain joins TRBV7-6 and TRBJ2-7; 10 nucleotides align to TRBD2. J was trimmed by 9 bases and V by 2 bases; bases with no gene match: 16. CDR1 SGHVS and CDR2 FNYEAQ come from the germline V gene. CDR3 length equals 17 residues. This chain's CDR3 is CASSLYVGASGSQRQYF. CDR3 nucleotides: TGTGCCAGCAGCTTATACGTAGGGGCTAGCGGGAGTCAAAGGCAGTACTTC.

A word on this clone: Other DNA sequences of this sample code for an identical CDR3. V gene TRBV5-1 combines with J gene TRBJ2-7; D gene unclear. Germline CDR1 is SGHRS and CDR2 is YFSETQ. This CDR3 has 14 residues. The V gene lost 0 bases and the J gene lost 0 bases, with 7 bases spanning the gap. CDR3 coding DNA: TGCGCCAGCAGCTTGGGTGGGGTCTCCTACGAGCAGTACTTC. Translating it yields CASSLGGVSYEQYF. The entire variable domain, with the rest obtained from reference TRBV5-1 and TRBJ2-7, is as follows: KAGVTQTPRYLIKTRGQQVTLSCSPISGHRSVSWYQQTPGQGLQFLFEYFSETQRNKGNFPGRFSGRQFSNSRSEMNVSTLELGDSALYLCASSLGGVSYEQYFGPGTRLTVT.

The V and J genes are TRBV28 and TRBJ1-1, with TRBD1 identical over 9 bases. CDR1 MDHEN and CDR2 SYDVKM come from the germline V gene. V lost 4 bases and J lost 3; bases outside the gene matches: 6. This CDR3 has 15 amino acids. CDR3 nucleotide sequence: TGTGCCAGCAGTTCCCCGGGACAGGGCCACACTGAAGCTTTCTTT. Translation gives CASSSPGQGHTEAFF.

V is TRBV7-2 and J is TRBJ1-1; D is possibly TRBD1 (6 bases). The V and J ends lost 8 bases and 1 base respectively, with 11 bases between them. The CDR3 runs 13 residues. Per germline, CDR1 SGHTA and CDR2 FQGNSA. The CDR3 loop reads CASSRDTNTEAFF. The CDR3 bases are TGTGCCAGCTCTAGGGACACGAACACTGAAGCTTTCTTT. Full variable domain (outside the CDR3, taken from reference TRBV7-2 and TRBJ1-1): GAGVSQSPSNKVTEKGKDVELRCDPISGHTALYWYRQSLGQGLEFLIYFQGNSAPDKSGLPSDRFSAERTGGSVSTLTIQRTQQEDSAVYLCASSRDTNTEAFFGQGTRLTVV.

The gene calls are TRBV19 and TRBJ1-2; weak D call: TRBD1 (5 bases). The CDR3 has 14 residues. CDR1 and CDR2 (germline): LNHDA, SQIVND (reference sequence). V was clipped by 7 bases and J by 4 bases, with 16 bases between them. The CDR3 here is CASKTGTLPYGYTF. The CDR3 coding sequence is TGTGCCAGTAAAACCGGGACGCTACCCTATGGCTACACCTTC.

In the case of this clone: The junction departs from the called germline gene at one end, perhaps through a read error. The chain employs TRBV5-1 and TRBJ2-1; no definite D call. CDR3 length equals 14 residues. CDR1 SGHRS and CDR2 YFSETQ come from the germline V gene. CDR3 residues: CASSLGGIYNGQFF. CDR3 nucleotide sequence: TGCGCCAGCAGCTTGGGTGGGATCTACAATGGGCAGTTCTTC.

The V call is TRBV7-2, the J call TRBJ2-2, with 10 nucleotides matching TRBD2. Per the germline V gene, CDR1 is SGHTA and CDR2 is FQGNSA. The junction had 4 bases not matched to a gene; V was cut back by 9 bases and J by 6 bases. CDR3 length: 13 amino acids. As DNA, the CDR3 is TGTGCCAGTACTAGCGGGACCCCCGGGGAGCTGTTTTTT. Translation: CASTSGTPGELFF.

This clone was detected only once. V gene TRBV15 combines with J gene TRBJ1-4; no definite D call. The CDR3 consists of 15 residues. V lost 0 bases and J lost 0, with 5 bases in between. The germline gives CDR1 LNHNV, CDR2 YYDKDF (reference sequence). CDR3 nucleotide sequence: TGTGCCACCAGCAGAGACACCACAACTAATGAAAAACTGTTTTTT. It is translated as CATSRDTTTNEKLFF. Full variable domain (missing parts from reference TRBV15 and TRBJ1-4): DAMVIQNPRYQVTQFGKPVTLSCSQTLNHNVMYWYQQKSSQAPKLLFHYYDKDFNNEADTPDNFQSRRPNTSFCFLDIRSPGLGDTAMYLCATSRDTTTNEKLFFGSGTQLSVL.